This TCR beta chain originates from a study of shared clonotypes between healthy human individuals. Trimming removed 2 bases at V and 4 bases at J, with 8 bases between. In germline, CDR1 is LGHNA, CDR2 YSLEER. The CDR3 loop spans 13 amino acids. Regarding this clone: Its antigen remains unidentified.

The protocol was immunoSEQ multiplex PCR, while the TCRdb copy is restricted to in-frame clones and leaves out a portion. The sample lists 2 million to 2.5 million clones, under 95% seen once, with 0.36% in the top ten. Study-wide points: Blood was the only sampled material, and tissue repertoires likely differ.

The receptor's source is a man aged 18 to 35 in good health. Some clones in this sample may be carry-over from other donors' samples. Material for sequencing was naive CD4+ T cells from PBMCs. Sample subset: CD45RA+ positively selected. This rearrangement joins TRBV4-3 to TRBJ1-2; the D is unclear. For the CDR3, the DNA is TGCGCCAGCAGCCAATCCGTTCGCTATGGCTACACCTTC. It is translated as CASSQSVRYGYTF.